This TCR beta chain was sequenced in a study of CD8 T cells in ankylosing spondylitis. This clonotype turned up a few times. What it binds is unknown. Overall study results and limits: The clones that were linked to disease were reported to be significantly enriched in matched synovial fluid samples from ankylosing spondylitis patients. Prior literature has documented some motif variants in synovial fluid and blood from reactive arthritis. A TCR beta motif of roughly eight highly homologous variants appeared characteristic of ankylosing spondylitis blood.

The V and J ends lost 0 bases and 5 bases respectively, with 10 bases between them. This CDR3 is built from 14 residues. Germline V gives CDR1 SNHLY, CDR2 FYNNEI. Quantitative 5'-RACE with molecular barcodes generated TCR beta libraries. TCRdb re-analysed the 5' RACE reads in MiXCR, keeping a single row per CDR3 protein. Of under 450,000 distinct CDR3 sequences detected, 20% to 25% appear once; the ten largest clones hold about 12%. Sequenced: blood, either unsorted or a sorted T cell fraction (not recorded which). The chain joins TRBV2 to TRBJ1-1; the D is unclear. The origin of this receptor is a male donor with ankylosing spondylitis or in good health (not recorded which). The CDR3 reads CASSEAAYRTEAFF. In nucleotides, the CDR3 is TGTGCCAGCAGTGAAGCGGCCTACAGAACTGAAGCTTTCTTT.